This record looks at one T cell receptor (beta chain) sequence and its context. Data came from immunoSEQ multiplex PCR; TCRdb stores just in-frame clones and leaves some out. The profile shows about 120,000 clones, 80% to 95% of them singletons. The sample is drawn from a study of control samples from healthy donors and cancer patients. V was clipped by 5 bases and J by 6 bases; unmatched bases: 18. This CDR3 is built from 17 residues. CDR1 LNHDA and CDR2 SQIVND come from the germline V gene (reference sequence). The V and J genes are TRBV19 and TRBJ2-5; the match to TRBD1 covers 7 bases. This clonotype originated in a woman aged 18-29 years in good health. The sample consisted of blood. The CDR3 is CASSLQSGGTGKQTQYF. The CDR3 DNA reads as TGTGCCAGTAGTCTCCAGTCAGGGGGAACAGGAAAACAGACCCAGTACTTC.